The 26 T cell receptor beta chains below were found in one sample sequenced in a study of beta chain features in type 1 diabetes. Whole-study findings and limits: There was a moderate but significant shortening of TCRB CDR3s in all four CD4+ subsets of Type 1 diabetes patients.

The whole isolated RNA underwent reverse transcription, so sequencing captured expressed TCRB transcripts. Sequencing was performed with immunoSEQ multiplex PCR; in TCRdb, only in-frame clones are kept and a portion is missing. Seen here are around 130,000 clones, about 17% observed once, and the top ten hold 2% to 2.5%. These receptors lack a known antigen. The sequenced sample consisted of central memory CD4+ T cells from blood. The receptors shown here come from a man younger than 40 with type 1 diabetes.

This clone was recorded at least ten times. Additional DNA sequences in this sample encode the identical CDR3. This rearrangement joins TRBV9 to TRBJ2-6; D not resolved. Germline values: CDR1 SGDLS, CDR2 YYNGEE. The CDR3 is 14 amino acids. The V gene lost 0 bases and the J gene lost 1 base, with 2 bases spanning the gap. This CDR3 is CASSVVSGANVLTF. CDR3 sequence (DNA): TGTGCCAGCAGCGTAGTATCTGGGGCCAACGTCCTGACTTTC.

The chain uses TRBV7-2 and TRBJ2-3, with D unresolved. The V end was cut by 5 bases, the J end by 2 bases, with 8 bases between. Germline CDR1 SGHTA, CDR2 FQGNSA. The CDR3 consists of 13 residues. CDR3: CASSLIVTDTQYF. The CDR3 region has the DNA TGTGCCAGCAGCCTTATAGTCACAGATACGCAGTATTTT. The full variable domain, with the rest looked up from reference TRBV7-2 and TRBJ2-3, is GAGVSQSPSNKVTEKGKDVELRCDPISGHTALYWYRQSLGQGLEFLIYFQGNSAPDKSGLPSDRFSAERTGGSVSTLTIQRTQQEDSAVYLCASSLIVTDTQYFGPGTRLTVL.

The table lists this clone with a few counts. This chain joins TRBV30 and TRBJ2-1; 9 bases line up with TRBD2. The ends lost 0 bases at V and 5 bases at J; junction bases unmatched: 11. The CDR3 totals 17 residues. Per germline, CDR1 GTSNPN and CDR2 SVGIG (reference sequence). This CDR3 is CAWSVLGSGGPNNEQFF. DNA for the CDR3: TGTGCCTGGAGTGTACTTGGTAGCGGGGGCCCTAACAATGAGCAGTTCTTC.

In its sample, this clone was seen a few times. The rearrangement links TRBV7-2 to TRBJ2-7; D is unresolved. V was trimmed by 5 bases and J by 9 bases, leaving 17 bases between them. Germline loops: CDR1 SGHTA, CDR2 FQGNSA. The CDR3 runs 13 residues. CDR3 in DNA: TGTGCCAGCAGCCCCGGGTGGGAAGCGTGGCAGTACTTC. It translates to CASSPGWEAWQYF.

V gene TRBV9 combines with J gene TRBJ2-3; D remains unclear. The V gene lost 4 bases and the J gene lost 4 bases, with 7 bases spanning the gap. This CDR3 has 12 residues. In germline, CDR1 is SGDLS, CDR2 YYNGEE. The CDR3 nucleotides read TGTGCCAGCAGCCCAGGCTCAGATACGCAGTATTTT. It codes for CASSPGSDTQYF. Based on the CDR3 plus reference TRBV9 and TRBJ2-3, the full variable domain is DSGVTQTPKHLITATGQRVTLRCSPRSGDLSVYWYQQSLDQGLQFLIQYYNGEERAKGNILERFSAQQFPDLHSELNLSSLELGDSALYFCASSPGSDTQYFGPGTRLTVL.

This clone was seen a few times. This chain joins TRBV7-2 and TRBJ1-1; no firm D call. V lost 1 base to trimming and J lost 0 bases, with 6 bases between them. The CDR3 has 14 amino acids. CDR1 is SGHTA, CDR2 FQGNSA, per germline. CDR3 residues: CASSLGSVNTEAFF. The CDR3 coding sequence is TGTGCCAGCAGCTTAGGATCGGTGAACACTGAAGCTTTCTTT.

A few counts support this clone. V is TRBV5-1 and J is TRBJ2-1; D unclear. Between the trimmed V and J ends, which lost 4 bases and 2 bases, there was a span of 13 bases. Germline V lookup: CDR1 SGHRS, CDR2 YFSETQ. This CDR3 has 15 residues. The CDR3 nucleotides are TGCGCCAGCAGCCGGCCTCCTCCTCCCTACAATGAGCAGTTCTTC. Encoded protein: CASSRPPPPYNEQFF.

The chain couples TRBV5-1 to TRBJ2-5, with unresolved D. V was shortened by 3 bases and J by 2 bases, with 17 bases between the two germline ends. CDR1 is SGHRS, CDR2 YFSETQ, per germline. This CDR3 has 16 residues. The CDR3 loop is CASSSLGNLGQETQYF. The CDR3 region has the DNA TGCGCCAGCAGCTCCTTGGGGAACCTAGGGCAAGAGACCCAGTACTTC.

The chain recombines TRBV4-3 with TRBJ2-1; 13 nucleotides line up with TRBD2. With V trimmed by 1 base and J by 5 bases, 11 bases remained unmatched. The CDR3 has 19 amino acids. Per the germline V gene, CDR1 is LGHNA and CDR2 is YSLEER. CDR3 DNA: TGCGCCAGCAGCCAAGTGATATTGACTAGCGGGGGGAACCACAATGAGCAGTTCTTC. This encodes CASSQVILTSGGNHNEQFF.

The V call is TRBV5-1, the J call TRBJ1-1, with D unclear. Between the trimmed V and J ends, which lost 4 bases and 2 bases, there was a span of 15 bases. There are 15 residues in the CDR3. Germline V gene lookup returns CDR1 SGHRS and CDR2 YFSETQ. CDR3 nucleotides: TGCGCCAGCAGCAGGCAGGCCGCCCTAAACACTGAAGCTTTCTTT. Translated, it gives CASSRQAALNTEAFF.

This chain joins TRBV6-5 and TRBJ1-3; D is uncertain. Per germline, CDR1 MNHEY and CDR2 SVGAGI. Trimming removed 6 bases from V and 0 bases from J, with 12 bases in between. The CDR3 runs 15 residues. The CDR3: CASSPVKFSGNTIYF. DNA for the CDR3: TGTGCCAGCAGCCCCGTGAAGTTCTCTGGAAACACCATATATTTT.

The chain employs TRBV11-2 and TRBJ1-2; D is unresolved. CDR3 length: 12 amino acids. Trimming removed 5 bases from V and 9 bases from J, with 13 bases in between. CDR1 and CDR2 from the germline V gene are SGHAT and FQNNGV. The CDR3 loop is CASSPERLSYTF. The CDR3 bases are TGTGCCAGCAGCCCTGAAAGATTAAGCTACACCTTC.

The CDR3 protein is CASSPRDSGELFF. In DNA form, the CDR3 reads TGTGCCAGCAGTCCCAGGGATTCCGGGGAGCTGTTTTTT. The chain combines TRBV2 with TRBJ2-2; weak D call: TRBD1 (5 bases). Germline CDR1 and CDR2: SNHLY and FYNNEI. The CDR3 spans 13 residues. Trimming shortened V by 5 bases and J by 6 bases, and 10 bases separated the two germline ends.

The CDR3 nucleotides are TGTGCCATCAGCATAGACAGCTCTGGGGCCAACGTCCTGACTTTC. Its translation is CAISIDSSGANVLTF. The rearrangement links TRBV10-3 to TRBJ2-6; D possibly corresponds to TRBD1 (5 bases). Per the germline V gene, CDR1 is ENHRY and CDR2 is SYGVKD. This CDR3 comprises 15 residues. V was clipped by 6 bases and J by 0 bases, with 9 bases between them.

On this clone itself: Distinct nucleotide sequences in the sample also encode this CDR3. CDR3: CASSLVHSYEQYF. In DNA form, the CDR3 reads TGTGCCAGCAGCTTAGTCCACTCCTACGAGCAGTACTTC. The chain couples TRBV7-2 to TRBJ2-7; D is undetermined. Germline V gene sequence: CDR1 SGHTA, CDR2 FQGNSA. CDR3 length equals 13 residues. Trimming stripped 1 base from V and 0 bases from J, with 4 bases between. Full variable domain (outside the CDR3, taken from reference TRBV7-2 and TRBJ2-7): GAGVSQSPSNKVTEKGKDVELRCDPISGHTALYWYRQSLGQGLEFLIYFQGNSAPDKSGLPSDRFSAERTGGSVSTLTIQRTQQEDSAVYLCASSLVHSYEQYFGPGTRLTVT.

J is TRBJ2-4 and V is TRBV18, with 12 bases that match TRBD1. Germline V lookup: CDR1 KGHSH, CDR2 LQKENI. This CDR3 is built from 21 residues. The junction had 14 bases not matched to a gene; V was cut back by 1 base and J by 1 base. The CDR3 nucleotides read TGTGCCAGCTCACCACGGCTTAAGGGACAGGGGGCTTATTTGGCCAAAAACATTCAGTACTTC. This codes for CASSPRLKGQGAYLAKNIQYF.

V usage is TRBV5-1 and J usage is TRBJ2-5, with D tentatively TRBD1 (6 bases). This CDR3 has 14 residues. Germline-derived CDR1 and CDR2 are SGHRS and YFSETQ. Trimming stripped 4 bases from V and 0 bases from J, with 10 bases between. CDR3 sequence: CASSQDSYQETQYF. In DNA form, the CDR3 reads TGCGCCAGCAGCCAGGACAGTTACCAAGAGACCCAGTACTTC.

The chain has TRBV7-2 and TRBJ2-2; the D gene is possibly TRBD2 (6 bases). Trimming removed 5 bases at V and 3 bases at J, with 16 bases between. The CDR3 sequence is 16 residues long. Germline values: CDR1 SGHTA, CDR2 FQGNSA. DNA for the CDR3: TGTGCCAGCAGCCCCCGGGTAGCGGCGGACACCGGGGAGCTGTTTTTT. Its translation: CASSPRVAADTGELFF. Filled out from reference TRBV7-2 and TRBJ2-2, the complete variable domain reads GAGVSQSPSNKVTEKGKDVELRCDPISGHTALYWYRQSLGQGLEFLIYFQGNSAPDKSGLPSDRFSAERTGGSVSTLTIQRTQQEDSAVYLCASSPRVAADTGELFFGEGSRLTVL.

This clone is judged medium-sized. The rearrangement links TRBV7-9 to TRBJ1-2, with a possible D match to TRBD1 (5 bases). Between the trimmed V and J ends, which lost 5 bases and 4 bases, there was a span of 14 bases. This CDR3 has 14 residues. CDR1 and CDR2 (germline): SEHNR, FQNEAQ (reference sequence). The CDR3 is CASSPDTSSYGYTF. The CDR3 DNA is TGTGCCAGCAGCCCGGACACCTCTAGCTATGGCTACACCTTC. Full variable domain (remainder filled in from reference TRBV7-9 and TRBJ1-2): DTGVSQNPRHKITKRGQNVTFRCDPISEHNRLYWYRQTLGQGPEFLTYFQNEAQLEKSRLLSDRFSAERPKGSFSTLEIQRTEQGDSAMYLCASSPDTSSYGYTFGSGTRLTVV.

The CDR3 region has the DNA TGTGCCGGGGAAGGCAATGAGCAGTTCTTC. Residues: CAGEGNEQFF. The rearrangement links TRBV30 to TRBJ2-1, with unresolved D. Trimming stripped 8 bases from V and 6 bases from J, with 8 bases between. This CDR3 comprises 10 residues. Germline loops: CDR1 GTSNPN, CDR2 SVGIG (reference sequence). Using reference TRBV30 and TRBJ2-1 for the parts outside the CDR3, the full variable domain is SQTIHQWPATLVQPVGSPLSLECTVEGTSNPNLYWYRQAAGRGLQLLFYSVGIGQISSEVPQNLSASRPQDRQFILSSKKLLLSDSGFYLCAGEGNEQFFGPGTRLTVL.

This chain uses TRBV23-1 with TRBJ1-1; D not resolved. TRBV23-1 is designated an ORF whose function remains uncertain. The length of the CDR3 is 14 residues. With 1 base removed from V and 1 base from J, the gap between germline ends came to 7 bases. Here the CDR3 reads CASSQYCWNTEAFF. CDR3 nucleotide sequence: TGCGCCAGCAGTCAATACTGTTGGAACACTGAAGCTTTCTTT.

The gene calls are TRBV5-1 and TRBJ2-2; D is undetermined. Germline CDR1 is SGHRS and CDR2 is YFSETQ. This CDR3 has 14 residues. Trimming cost V 4 bases and J 1 base, with 8 bases left between them. The CDR3 sequence is CASSLALNTGELFF. The DNA for the CDR3 is TGCGCCAGCAGCCTGGCGTTGAACACCGGGGAGCTGTTTTTT.

This rearrangement joins TRBV2 to TRBJ1-1, with D maybe TRBD1 (5 bases). The CDR3 covers 13 residues. V dropped 4 bases and J dropped 1 base, with 7 bases sitting between them. CDR1 SNHLY and CDR2 FYNNEI come from the germline V gene. As DNA, the CDR3 is TGTGCCAGCAGTGTAGGACAGAACACTGAAGCTTTCTTT. This encodes CASSVGQNTEAFF.

This clone appeared once. V is TRBV4-1 and J is TRBJ2-7, with TRBD2 matching over 8 bases. After removal of 4 bases from V and 5 bases from J, the junction contained 7 bases not matched to a gene. CDR3 size: 14 residues. The germline V gene has CDR1 MGHRA and CDR2 YSYEKL. CDR3 in DNA: TGCGCCAGCAGCCGCGGGGGGAGGGACCACGAGCAGTACTTC. The encoded protein is CASSRGGRDHEQYF.

This clone was detected a few times. V is TRBV28 and J is TRBJ2-6; 7 positions match TRBD1. CDR1 is MDHEN and CDR2 is SYDVKM in the germline V gene. The trim removed 6 bases at V and 3 bases at J, leaving 8 bases unmatched. The CDR3 contains 16 residues. CDR3 protein: CASSYSTGVGANVLTF. In nucleotides, the CDR3 is TGTGCCAGCAGCTACTCTACAGGGGTTGGGGCCAACGTCCTGACTTTC.

CDR3 region: CAISGQTTGTLHF. CDR3 nucleotide sequence: TGTGCCATCAGTGGCCAAACCACTGGCACCCTCCACTTT. The rearrangement joins TRBV10-3 to TRBJ1-6; the D is unclear. V lost 4 bases and J 14 bases, leaving 15 bases between the germline ends. Per germline, CDR1 ENHRY and CDR2 SYGVKD. The CDR3 has 13 amino acids.